This T cell receptor beta chain was identified in a study of blood T cell repertoires in COVID-19. The wider study: Samples representing acute and convalescent COVID-19 were sourced from the United States, Italy and Spain. Nucleic acid was either cDNA or gDNA, and it came from T cells, B-cell-depleted T cells, or PBMCs.

This clone was detected a few times. Some clones are missing from TCRdb's copy, which holds only in-frame ones; the method was immunoSEQ multiplex PCR. The sample has 150,000 to 200,000 clones, approximately 86% seen once. Allocation to cohorts depended on clinical history reported by the participants. V was clipped by 0 bases and J by 4 bases; unmatched bases: 5. This CDR3 spans 16 amino acids. Germline V gene sequence: CDR1 LGHDT, CDR2 YNNKEL (reference sequence). The clonotype was recovered from a woman between 35 and 50 years old in a cohort exposed to, infected with or recovered from COVID-19 (not recorded which). Sequences were obtained from PBMCs or T cells enriched from blood (not recorded which). The V gene is TRBV3-1 (or the pseudogene TRBV3-2), the J gene TRBJ2-2; 7 bases agree with TRBD2. CDR3 nucleotide sequence: TGTGCCAGCAGCCAAGATGGCGGGAGTAGCACCGGGGAGCTGTTTTTT. It specifies CASSQDGGSSTGELFF.